This TCR beta chain emerged from a study of T cell repertoires in cytomegalovirus infection. In the study overall: Through public TCR beta signatures, both CMV infection and matching HLA type were indicated. Broader study findings: Cumulated frequencies of public TCR beta families served to identify carriers of CMV plus the relevant HLA. Clonotypes of TCR beta that were HLA-C-restricted and CMV-specific dominated the ex vivo response.

The CDR3 is 17 amino acids. Germline V gene sequence: CDR1 MNHNS, CDR2 SASEGT. The junction had 17 bases not matched to a gene; V was cut back by 5 bases and J by 9 bases. TCRdb recomputed calls from the reads with MiXCR, one row per CDR3 protein. The sample shows nearly 550,000 distinct CDR3 sequences, more than 15% of them seen only once. This clonotype was seen at least ten times. Its antigen is as yet unknown. This receptor was obtained from a human donor in good health (CMV status not recorded). Some clones in this sample may be carry-over from other donors' samples. Sequencing input: CD8+ T cells from PBMCs. The chain has TRBV6-1 and TRBJ2-1; 9 bases line up with TRBD2. The CDR3 coding sequence is TGTGCCAGCAGTTCTATTAGCGGGAGTGTCGGGTACGGTGAGCAGTTCTTC. Amino acids: CASSSISGSVGYGEQFF.